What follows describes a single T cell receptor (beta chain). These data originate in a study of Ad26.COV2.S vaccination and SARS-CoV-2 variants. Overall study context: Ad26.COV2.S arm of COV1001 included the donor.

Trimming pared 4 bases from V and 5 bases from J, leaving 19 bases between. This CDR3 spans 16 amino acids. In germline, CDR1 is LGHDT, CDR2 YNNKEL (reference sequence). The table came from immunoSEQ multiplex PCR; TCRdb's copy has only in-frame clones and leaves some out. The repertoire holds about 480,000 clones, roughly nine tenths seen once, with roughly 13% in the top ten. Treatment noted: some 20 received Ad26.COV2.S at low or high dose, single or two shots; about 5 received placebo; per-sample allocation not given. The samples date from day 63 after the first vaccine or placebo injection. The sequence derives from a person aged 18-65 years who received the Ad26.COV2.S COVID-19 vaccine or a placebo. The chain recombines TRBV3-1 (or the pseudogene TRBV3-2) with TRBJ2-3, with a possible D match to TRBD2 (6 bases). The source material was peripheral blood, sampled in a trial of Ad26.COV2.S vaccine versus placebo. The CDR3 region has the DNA TGTGCCAGCAGCCCCTGGAACTCCCGGGGGAAAGATACGCAGTATTTT. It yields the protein CASSPWNSRGKDTQYF.